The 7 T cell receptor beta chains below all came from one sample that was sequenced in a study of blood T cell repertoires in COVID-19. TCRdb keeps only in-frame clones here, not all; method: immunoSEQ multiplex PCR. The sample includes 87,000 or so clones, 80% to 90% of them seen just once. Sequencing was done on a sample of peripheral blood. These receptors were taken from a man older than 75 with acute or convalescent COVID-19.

The CDR3 sequence: CASSTRQGAYNQPQHF. The CDR3 DNA reads as TGTGCCAGCAGCACTCGACAGGGGGCCTACAATCAGCCCCAGCATTTT. The rearrangement links TRBV21-1 to TRBJ1-5; the D call TRBD1 from the table was never checked on the DNA. TRBV21-1 is a pseudogene. The CDR3 totals 16 residues.

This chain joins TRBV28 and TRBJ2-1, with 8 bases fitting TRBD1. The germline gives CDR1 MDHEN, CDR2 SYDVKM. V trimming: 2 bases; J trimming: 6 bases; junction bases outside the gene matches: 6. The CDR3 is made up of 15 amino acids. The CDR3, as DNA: TGTGCCAGCAGTTTACAGGACAGGGTACTCAATGAGCAGTTCTTC. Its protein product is CASSLQDRVLNEQFF.

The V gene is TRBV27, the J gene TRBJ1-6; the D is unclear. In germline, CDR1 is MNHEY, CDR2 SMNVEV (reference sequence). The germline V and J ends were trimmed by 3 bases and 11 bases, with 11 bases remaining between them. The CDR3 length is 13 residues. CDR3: CASSLRRGAPLHF. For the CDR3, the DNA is TGTGCCAGCAGTTTGCGGCGGGGAGCACCCCTCCACTTT.

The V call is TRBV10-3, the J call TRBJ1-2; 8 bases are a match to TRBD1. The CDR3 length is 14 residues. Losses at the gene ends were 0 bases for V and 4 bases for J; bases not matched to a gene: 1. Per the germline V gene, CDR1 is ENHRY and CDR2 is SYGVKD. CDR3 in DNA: TGTGCCATCAGTGAGTCGGGGACAGGCTATGGCTACACCTTC. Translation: CAISESGTGYGYTF.

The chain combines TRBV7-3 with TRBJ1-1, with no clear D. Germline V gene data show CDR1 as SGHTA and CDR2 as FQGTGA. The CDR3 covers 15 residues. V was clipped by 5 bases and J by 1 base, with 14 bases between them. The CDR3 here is CASSLRGGTNTEAFF. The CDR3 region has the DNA TGTGCCAGCAGCCTGAGAGGCGGAACGAACACTGAAGCTTTCTTT.

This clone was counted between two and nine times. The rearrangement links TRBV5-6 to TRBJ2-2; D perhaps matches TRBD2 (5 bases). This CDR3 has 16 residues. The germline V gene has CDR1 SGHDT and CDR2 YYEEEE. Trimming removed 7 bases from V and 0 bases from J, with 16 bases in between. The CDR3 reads CASRPGGRSNTGELFF. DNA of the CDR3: TGTGCCAGCCGGCCAGGAGGCAGATCGAACACCGGGGAGCTGTTTTTT.

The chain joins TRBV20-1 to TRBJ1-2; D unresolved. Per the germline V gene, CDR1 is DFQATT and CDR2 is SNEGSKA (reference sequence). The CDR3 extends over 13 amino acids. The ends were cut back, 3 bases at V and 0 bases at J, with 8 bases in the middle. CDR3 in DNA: TGCAGTGCTAGTAGCGTAACTAACTATGGCTACACCTTC. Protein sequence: CSASSVTNYGYTF.